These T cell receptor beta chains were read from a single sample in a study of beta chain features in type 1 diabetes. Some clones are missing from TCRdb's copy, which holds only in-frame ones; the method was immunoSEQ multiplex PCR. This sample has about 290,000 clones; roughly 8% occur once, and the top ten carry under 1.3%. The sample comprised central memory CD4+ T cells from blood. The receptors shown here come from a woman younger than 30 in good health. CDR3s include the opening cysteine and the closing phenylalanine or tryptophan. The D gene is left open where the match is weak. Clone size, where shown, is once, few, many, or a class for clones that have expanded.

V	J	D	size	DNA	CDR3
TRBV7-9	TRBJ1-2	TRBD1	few	TGTGCCATATGGACAGGGAATGGCTACACCTTC	CAIWTGNGYTF
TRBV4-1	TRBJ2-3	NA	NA	TGCGCCAGCAGCCAGACTTCGGATACGCAGTATTTT	CASSQTSDTQYF
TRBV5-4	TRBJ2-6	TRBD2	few	TGTGCCAGCTCCTCGGGGGGGAACTCTGGGGCCAACGTCCTGACTTTC	CASSSGGNSGANVLTF
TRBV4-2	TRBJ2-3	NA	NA	TGTGCCAGCAGCCAAGAGCAGGAAGATACGCAGTATTTT	CASSQEQEDTQYF
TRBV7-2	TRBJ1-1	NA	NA	TGTGCCAGCAGCGTTAATACGAACACTGAAGCTTTCTTT	CASSVNTNTEAFF
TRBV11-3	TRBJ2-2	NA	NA	TGTGCCAGCAGCTGGCGCGAGCGATCCGGGGAGCTGTTTTTT	CASSWRERSGELFF
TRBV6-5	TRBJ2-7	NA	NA	TGTGCCAGCAGTTACTCGACAGCCTCCTATGGCTACGAGCAGTACTTC	CASSYSTASYGYEQYF
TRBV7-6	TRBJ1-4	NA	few	TGTGCCAGCAGCTTCTCTCCGGTGACACCGACTAATGAAAAACTGTTTTTT	CASSFSPVTPTNEKLFF
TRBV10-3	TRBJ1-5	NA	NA	TGTGCCATCAGCGGGGACATTAGCAATCAGCCCCAGCATTTT	CAISGDISNQPQHF
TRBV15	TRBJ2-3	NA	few	TGTGCCACCAGCAGAGATGAGGGCAGACCCACAGATACGCAGTATTTT	CATSRDEGRPTDTQYF
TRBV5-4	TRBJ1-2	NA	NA	TGTGCCAGCAGCTCGGGGGCAGGGAGTCGAAAGGACTATGGCTACACCTTC	CASSSGAGSRKDYGYTF
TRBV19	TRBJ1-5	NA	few	TGTGCCACCACCGACAGGCACAATCAGCCCCAGCATTTT	CATTDRHNQPQHF
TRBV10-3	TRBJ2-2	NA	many	TGTGCCATCAGTCATTCCCCCGGGGAGCTGTTTTTT	CAISHSPGELFF
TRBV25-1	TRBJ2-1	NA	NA	TGTGCCAGCAGTGAATCCACCCCTCGGGGATACAATGAGCAGTTCTTC	CASSESTPRGYNEQFF
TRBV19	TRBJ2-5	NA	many	TGTGCCAGTAAGAACAATTTGGAGCGGAACCAGTACTTC	CASKNNLERNQYF
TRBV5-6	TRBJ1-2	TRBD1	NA	TGTGCCAGCAGCTTGTTGGAGGGACAGGGGAACTATGGCTACACCTTC	CASSLLEGQGNYGYTF
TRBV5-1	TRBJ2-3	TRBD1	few	TGCGCCAGCAGCGCCGGGACAGGGGACAACACAGATACGCAGTATTTT	CASSAGTGDNTDTQYF
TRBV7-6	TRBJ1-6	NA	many	TGTGCCAGCAGCTTAGGCGCCAGGGGCCCTTCACCCCTCCACTTT	CASSLGARGPSPLHF